These 10 T cell receptor beta chains share one sample of origin, sequenced in a study of control samples from healthy donors and cancer patients. TCRdb's copy holds only in-frame clones and misses some; the assay was immunoSEQ multiplex PCR. The table shows about 180,000 clones, with around 91% occurring only once. What was sequenced was blood. The receptors were gathered from a woman aged 45-65 years in good health.

The chain uses TRBV27 and TRBJ2-7, with 9 nucleotides matching TRBD2. Trimming took 3 bases from V and 2 from J; bases not matched to a gene: 5. The CDR3 spans 15 residues. CDR1 is MNHEY and CDR2 is SMNVEV in the germline V gene (reference sequence). The CDR3 sequence: CASSFRLAATYEQYF. The CDR3 region has the DNA TGTGCCAGCAGTTTTAGACTAGCGGCCACCTACGAGCAGTACTTC.

The CDR3 spells CASSFPLGAGYTF. The CDR3 DNA follows: TGTGCCAGCAGTTTCCCCCTGGGCGCCGGCTACACCTTC. The rearrangement uses TRBV12-3 or TRBV12-4 and TRBJ1-2; D unresolved. The length of the CDR3 is 13 residues. V was pared by 3 bases and J by 8 bases, with 13 bases between.

The chain links TRBV19 to TRBJ2-6; the D is unclear. CDR1 and CDR2 (germline): LNHDA, SQIVND (reference sequence). The CDR3 has 16 residues. Trimming cost V 3 bases and J 0 bases, with 9 bases left between them. The CDR3 DNA sequence: TGTGCCAGTAGTATTCGCTTGAGCTCTGGGGCCAACGTCCTGACTTTC. Protein product: CASSIRLSSGANVLTF.

This clone showed up just once. The J gene is TRBJ1-1, the V gene TRBV18; D uncertain. Looked up from germline, CDR1 is KGHSH and CDR2 is LQKENI. V lost 0 bases to trimming and J lost 4 bases, with 9 bases between them. The CDR3 is made up of 14 amino acids. The CDR3, as DNA: TGTGCCAGCTCACCACCGCGGGGAGGCACTGAAGCTTTCTTT. Its translation: CASSPPRGGTEAFF.

The CDR3 loop is CASSVRTSGMSDTQYF. CDR3 nucleotide sequence: TGTGCCAGCAGCGTACGGACTAGCGGGATGTCAGATACGCAGTATTTT. This chain links TRBV9 with TRBJ2-3; 12 nucleotides line up with TRBD2. This CDR3 has 16 amino acids. Germline-derived CDR1 and CDR2 are SGDLS and YYNGEE. V dropped 1 base and J dropped 4; count of bases not matched to a gene: 4.

The chain links TRBV9 to TRBJ2-3, with TRBD1 identical over 7 bases. CDR1 and CDR2 from the germline V gene are SGDLS and YYNGEE. V shed 4 bases and J 2 bases; nucleotides not matched to a gene: 4. This CDR3 has 14 amino acids. CDR3 bases: TGTGCCAGCAGCTTGGGACAGCACACAGATACGCAGTATTTT. This gives the protein CASSLGQHTDTQYF.

Regarding this clone: This sample also contains other DNA sequences that code for the same CDR3. The chain couples TRBV28 to TRBJ1-5; 8 positions match TRBD1. CDR1 and CDR2 from the germline V gene are MDHEN and SYDVKM. Germline trimming cut 7 bases from V and 5 bases from J; bases unmatched to any gene: 4. The CDR3 covers 13 residues. The CDR3, as DNA: TGTGCCAGCACTGGACAGGGTTATCAGCCCCAGCATTTT. It yields the protein CASTGQGYQPQHF.

The chain combines TRBV3-1 (or the pseudogene TRBV3-2) with TRBJ2-2; 16 bases map to TRBD2. CDR3 length equals 18 residues. The V and J ends lost 4 bases and 3 bases, in that order; junction bases with no gene match: 5. CDR1 is LGHDT, CDR2 YNNKEL, per germline (reference sequence). Here the CDR3 reads CASSPGLAGGPDTGELFF. The DNA for the CDR3 is TGTGCCAGCAGCCCGGGACTAGCGGGAGGGCCAGACACCGGGGAGCTGTTTTTT.

The chain joins TRBV7-2 to TRBJ1-2; D remains ambiguous. Deletions cut 5 bases from V and 4 bases from J, with 14 bases between. The V gene's germline CDR1 is SGHTA and CDR2 FQGNSA. This CDR3 is built from 14 residues. The CDR3 protein is CASSNLGRVYGYTF. For the CDR3, the DNA is TGTGCCAGCAGCAACCTGGGGAGGGTCTATGGCTACACCTTC.

This clone was recorded only once. J is TRBJ1-5 and V is TRBV5-1, with a possible D match to TRBD1 (5 bases). CDR1 is SGHRS and CDR2 is YFSETQ in the germline V gene. Between the trimmed V and J ends, which lost 0 bases and 6 bases, there was a span of 13 bases. The CDR3 contains 15 residues. The CDR3 loop reads CASSLGHPRGQPQHF. In DNA, the CDR3 is TGCGCCAGCAGCTTGGGACACCCGAGGGGTCAGCCCCAGCATTTT.